What follows describes a single T cell receptor (beta chain). Its antigen is as yet unknown. This sample was included in a study of shared clonotypes between healthy human individuals. Study results and caveats: Sampling involved blood alone; tissue repertoires likely differ.

Germline lookup yields CDR1 SGHVS and CDR2 FNYEAQ. V shed 3 bases and J 6 bases; nucleotides not matched to a gene: 2. CDR3 length: 13 residues. Naive CD8 isolation took CD45RO-negative cells positively selected for CCR7 and excluded terminally differentiated effector memory CD45RA+ cells. Assay: immunoSEQ multiplex PCR; the TCRdb copy retains only in-frame clones and omits some. The table has fewer than 800,000 clones, approximately 90% seen once; the top ten hold approximately 24%. This receptor was obtained from a man aged 30 to 39 in good health. The sample taken for sequencing was naive CD8+ T cells sorted from blood. The rearrangement joins TRBV7-6 to TRBJ2-1; TRBD2 matches at 7 bases. The DNA for the CDR3 is TGTGCCAGCAGCTTGGGACTAATCAATGAGCAGTTCTTC. Translation: CASSLGLINEQFF. Full variable domain (outside the CDR3, taken from reference TRBV7-6 and TRBJ2-1): GAGVSQSPRYKVTKRGQDVALRCDPISGHVSLYWYRQALGQGPEFLTYFNYEAQQDKSGLPNDRFSAERPEGSISTLTIQRTEQRDSAMYRCASSLGLINEQFFGPGTRLTVL.